This entry lists 24 T cell receptor beta chains sequenced from one sample in a study of T-cell reconstitution after alpha-beta-depleted transplantation in children. Researchers prepared the TCRbeta library using unique molecular identifiers, the study reports. TCRdb used MiXCR to reprocess the PCR reads, holding one entry per CDR3 protein. This table has roughly 200,000 distinct CDR3 sequences, 14% to 15% appearing once. This sample comprised PBMCs from the stem cell graft donor, obtained from the stem cell graft. The receptor set was obtained from a human donor who donated a stem cell graft to a child with acute lymphoblastic leukemia.

With respect to this clonotype: Just one base apart from a much larger clone, this may be a read error. The V and J genes are TRBV11-2 and TRBJ2-7, with TRBD2 identical over 7 bases. The length of the CDR3 is 16 residues. The J segment lost 2 bases and the V segment lost 5 bases, leaving 12 bases of the junction unmatched. Germline lookup yields CDR1 SGHAT and CDR2 FQNNGV. The CDR3 DNA follows: TGTGCCAGCAGCCCCTGGGCGCGGGAGAAAACCTACGAGCAGTACTTC. It yields the protein CASSPWAREKTYEQYF.

Judged by abundance, this clonotype is medium-sized (0.01 to 0.1%). The chain has TRBV5-1 and TRBJ2-1; D not certain. Between the trimmed V and J ends, which lost 0 bases and 8 bases, there was a span of 15 bases. Germline loops: CDR1 SGHRS, CDR2 YFSETQ. The CDR3 covers 15 residues. CDR3 amino acids: CASSLDGSPGDEQFF. The DNA for the CDR3 is TGCGCCAGCAGCTTGGACGGGTCCCCCGGCGATGAGCAGTTCTTC.

This clonotype has at least ten counts. The CDR3 nucleotides are TGCAGTGCTGAAGGGGACAGGGCCTACGAGCAGTACTTC. Encoded protein: CSAEGDRAYEQYF. This chain uses TRBV20-1 with TRBJ2-7, with 9 nucleotides matching TRBD1. Trimming took 5 bases from V and 2 from J; bases not matched to a gene: 4. Germline V gives CDR1 DFQATT, CDR2 SNEGSKA (reference sequence). The CDR3 spans 13 residues.

This clonotype was observed many times. V and J are TRBV5-5 and TRBJ1-1; TRBD1 agrees at 7 bases. This CDR3 region has 17 residues. The V and J ends lost 4 bases and 0 bases, in that order; junction bases with no gene match: 12. CDR1 is SGHKS, CDR2 YYEKEE, per germline (reference sequence). CDR3 nucleotide sequence: TGTGCCAGCAGCCCCCATCCACAGGGGATGGTGAACACTGAAGCTTTCTTT. Translating it yields CASSPHPQGMVNTEAFF.

This clonotype showed up just a few times. The chain has TRBV6-5 and TRBJ1-3, with TRBD1 as a possible D gene (5 bases). The germline V gene encodes CDR1 MNHEY and CDR2 SVGAGI. This CDR3 has 14 residues. Trimming removed 6 bases at V and 0 bases at J, with 9 bases between. CDR3 coding DNA: TGTGCCAGCAGCTTACAGGACTCTGGAAACACCATATATTTT. Its protein product is CASSLQDSGNTIYF.

The J gene is TRBJ2-1, the V gene TRBV3-1; no firm D call. This CDR3 is 12 amino acids long. Trimming took off 2 bases at V and 7 bases at J, with 6 bases between the two ends. Germline CDR1 is LGHDT and CDR2 is YNNKEL (reference sequence). The CDR3 reads CASSQRRNEQFF. In nucleotides, the CDR3 is TGTGCCAGCAGCCAAAGGAGAAATGAGCAGTTCTTC.

The chain links TRBV20-1 to TRBJ1-2; 9 nucleotides align to TRBD1. Germline CDR1 DFQATT, CDR2 SNEGSKA (reference sequence). The CDR3 is made up of 14 amino acids. After removal of 1 base from V and 1 base from J, the junction contained 1 base not matched to a gene. This chain's CDR3 is CSARGQGVNYGYTF. Written as DNA, the CDR3 is TGCAGTGCTAGAGGACAGGGGGTTAACTATGGCTACACCTTC.

In this sample, this clonotype turned up a few times. The rearrangement joins TRBV27 to TRBJ1-5, with TRBD1 matching 8 bases. Germline V gives CDR1 MNHEY, CDR2 SMNVEV (reference sequence). The CDR3 has 16 amino acids. The V and J ends lost 4 bases and 4 bases, in that order; junction bases with no gene match: 9. The CDR3 loop reads CASSSPSRTGNQPQHF. The CDR3 nucleotides read TGTGCCAGCAGTTCCCCCTCCCGGACAGGGAATCAGCCCCAGCATTTT.

This clonotype was found many times. The rearrangement joins TRBV5-1 to TRBJ2-5, with 10 bases identical to TRBD2. The CDR3 consists of 15 residues. Unmatched junction bases numbered 4, after V lost 3 bases and J lost 2 bases. Germline CDR1 is SGHRS and CDR2 is YFSETQ. The CDR3, as DNA: TGCGCCAGCAGCTCGGGACTAGCGACACAAGAGACCCAGTACTTC. It yields the protein CASSSGLATQETQYF.

This clonotype was recorded at least ten times. This chain connects TRBV10-3 to TRBJ2-3; 8 nucleotides match TRBD1. Germline-derived CDR1 and CDR2 are ENHRY and SYGVKD. This CDR3 has 15 amino acids. V gave up 6 bases and J gave up 6 bases; unmatched junction bases: 11. The CDR3 coding sequence is TGTGCCATCAGAGCGCAGGGGGCTCACGACGATACGCAGTATTTT. It is translated as CAIRAQGAHDDTQYF.

This clonotype was observed a handful of times. The chain employs TRBV10-3 and TRBJ2-1, with D perhaps given as TRBD1 or TRBD2 (5 bases each). V dropped 3 bases and J dropped 6 bases, with 12 bases sitting between them. CDR3 length: 14 residues. Per the germline V gene, CDR1 is ENHRY and CDR2 is SYGVKD. The CDR3, as DNA: TGTGCCATCAGTGATGGGGGAGTACTCAATGAGCAGTTCTTC. Translating it yields CAISDGGVLNEQFF.

This clonotype occurred many times. The rearrangement joins TRBV5-1 to TRBJ2-7; 9 bases are a match to TRBD2. Germline-derived CDR1 and CDR2 are SGHRS and YFSETQ. J gave up 0 bases and V 0 bases, and 4 bases lay outside the gene matches. This CDR3 contains 16 residues. CDR3 in amino acids: CASSLEPSGNSYEQYF. The CDR3, as DNA: TGCGCCAGCAGCTTGGAGCCTAGCGGGAACTCCTACGAGCAGTACTTC.

This clonotype has at least ten counts. The chain recombines TRBV20-1 with TRBJ2-7, with a possible D match to TRBD2 (6 bases). Trimming shortened V by 2 bases and J by 3 bases, and 8 bases separated the two germline ends. The CDR3 runs 12 residues. Looked up from germline, CDR1 is DFQATT and CDR2 is SNEGSKA (reference sequence). CDR3 loop: CSARRDFYEQYF. CDR3 DNA sequence: TGCAGTGCTAGACGGGACTTCTACGAGCAGTACTTC.

This clonotype has more than one count but fewer than ten. J is TRBJ2-1 and V is TRBV7-6, with D unclear. CDR3 length: 13 amino acids. The V gene's germline CDR1 is SGHVS and CDR2 FNYEAQ. Trimming removed 3 bases at V and 9 bases at J, with 12 bases between. The CDR3 region is CASSFLRMGEQFF. The CDR3 region has the DNA TGTGCCAGCAGCTTCCTGCGGATGGGTGAGCAGTTCTTC. Drawing the rest from reference TRBV7-6 and TRBJ2-1, the complete variable domain is GAGVSQSPRYKVTKRGQDVALRCDPISGHVSLYWYRQALGQGPEFLTYFNYEAQQDKSGLPNDRFSAERPEGSISTLTIQRTEQRDSAMYRCASSFLRMGEQFFGPGTRLTVL.

The J gene is TRBJ2-7, the V gene TRBV6-2 or TRBV6-3; 11 positions match TRBD1. Germline CDR1 and CDR2: MNHEY and SVGEGT. The V gene end was trimmed by 6 bases and the J gene end by 4 bases; junction bases not matched to a gene: 8. This CDR3 region has 15 residues. In DNA form, the CDR3 reads TGTGCCAGCAGCCATCGAGGACAGGGGGCGTACGAGCAGTACTTC. Translated: CASSHRGQGAYEQYF.

This clonotype was observed at least ten times. This chain uses TRBV20-1 with TRBJ1-3; D is perhaps TRBD1 (5 bases). Trimming shortened V by 0 bases and J by 2 bases, and 14 bases separated the two germline ends. The germline V gene has CDR1 DFQATT and CDR2 SNEGSKA (reference sequence). CDR3 length: 16 amino acids. In DNA form, the CDR3 reads TGCAGTGCTAGAGATCCCCTTGAGGGGACTGGAAACACCATATATTTT. Protein: CSARDPLEGTGNTIYF.

This clonotype has ten or more counts. The chain couples TRBV7-9 to TRBJ2-7; D may correspond to TRBD1 or TRBD2 (5 bases each). Per germline, CDR1 SEHNR and CDR2 FQNEAQ (reference sequence). V dropped 1 base and J dropped 7 bases, with 17 bases sitting between them. The CDR3 length is 15 residues. This CDR3 reads CASSLVSGTLKEQYF. The CDR3 coding sequence is TGTGCCAGCAGCTTAGTATCTGGGACCCTCAAGGAGCAGTACTTC.

This clonotype came up many times. The J gene is TRBJ2-3, the V gene TRBV29-1; weak D call: TRBD1 (6 bases). The CDR3 consists of 16 residues. Trimming took off 6 bases at V and 4 bases at J, with 23 bases between the two ends. Germline-derived CDR1 and CDR2 are SQVTM and ANQGSEA. DNA for the CDR3: TGCAGCGTCCCGAAGGGATCTCAGGGGAGAGCAGATACGCAGTATTTT. It yields the protein CSVPKGSQGRADTQYF.

The rearrangement uses TRBV2 and TRBJ1-4, with 7 bases identical to TRBD1. The length of the CDR3 is 12 residues. The ends lost 8 bases at V and 7 bases at J; junction bases unmatched: 4. Germline V gene lookup returns CDR1 SNHLY and CDR2 FYNNEI. The CDR3, as DNA: TGTGCCAGCTCAGGGGGGCCTGAAAAACTGTTTTTT. Its translation: CASSGGPEKLFF.

This clonotype was seen ten or more times. The V gene is TRBV10-3, the J gene TRBJ2-6; D not resolved. Germline values: CDR1 ENHRY, CDR2 SYGVKD. This CDR3 spans 15 amino acids. V lost 4 bases and J lost 1, with 8 bases in between. This CDR3 reads CAISGQESGANVLTF. The CDR3 DNA is TGTGCCATCAGTGGTCAGGAGTCTGGGGCCAACGTCCTGACTTTC.

This clonotype was counted only a few times. This chain uses TRBV7-9 with TRBJ2-1; 8 nucleotides agree with TRBD1. The J segment lost 0 bases and the V segment lost 6 bases, leaving 7 bases of the junction unmatched. The CDR3 is 16 residues long. CDR1 is SEHNR, CDR2 FQNEAQ, per germline (reference sequence). CDR3 sequence reads: CASRLPRGPSYNEQFF. The CDR3 DNA reads TGTGCCAGCAGGCTCCCCAGGGGGCCCTCCTACAATGAGCAGTTCTTC.

This clonotype was observed a handful of times. The chain couples TRBV12-3 or TRBV12-4 to TRBJ1-1; no firm D call. CDR3 length equals 13 residues. Trimming removed 6 bases at V and 5 bases at J, with 13 bases between. CDR3 sequence (DNA): TGTGCCAGCAGCCCCCGCCCCGGAACTGAAGCTTTCTTT. Its protein product is CASSPRPGTEAFF.

This clonotype showed up many times. The junction departs from the called germline gene at one end, perhaps through a read error. The chain recombines TRBV7-7 with TRBJ2-7; maybe TRBD2 (5 bases). Germline CDR1 SSHAT, CDR2 FNYEAQ (reference sequence). The CDR3 loop spans 14 amino acids. The DNA for the CDR3 is TGTGCTAGCAGCGCGGACTTTACCTCCTACGAGCAGTACTTC. This translates into CASSADFTSYEQYF.

This clonotype was found many times. V gene TRBV6-5 combines with J gene TRBJ1-6; D is unclear. The germline V gene encodes CDR1 MNHEY and CDR2 SVGAGI. V was shortened by 1 base and J by 8 bases, with 6 bases between the two germline ends. The CDR3 covers 13 residues. The CDR3 protein is CASSYFLDSPLHF. The CDR3 nucleotides are TGTGCCAGCAGTTACTTTCTGGATTCACCCCTCCACTTT.